A single sample is the source of the 30 T cell receptor beta chains below, sequenced in a study of blood T cell repertoires in COVID-19. Sequencing was performed with immunoSEQ multiplex PCR; in TCRdb, only in-frame clones are kept and a portion is missing. Of more than 95,000 clones listed, 75% to 85% are singletons. Sequencing input: peripheral blood. Source of these receptors: a woman in her 70s with acute or convalescent COVID-19.

The rearrangement joins TRBV4-1 to TRBJ1-4, with D perhaps matching TRBD1 (5 bases). With 5 bases removed from V and 5 bases from J, the gap between germline ends came to 12 bases. Germline V gene lookup returns CDR1 MGHRA and CDR2 YSYEKL. This CDR3 has 14 amino acids. CDR3 in DNA: TGCGCCAGCAGCAGAAGACAGCTGAATGAAAAACTGTTTTTT. Protein product: CASSRRQLNEKLFF.

The J gene is TRBJ1-6, the V gene TRBV28; no reliable D call. Germline CDR1 MDHEN, CDR2 SYDVKM. There are 13 residues in the CDR3. V dropped 3 bases and J dropped 9 bases, with 9 bases sitting between them. The CDR3 bases are TGTGCCAGCAGTTTCCCCGGTGTTTCACCCCTCCACTTT. This encodes CASSFPGVSPLHF.

The chain combines TRBV30 with TRBJ1-5; 7 nucleotides agree with TRBD1. The germline CDR1 and CDR2 sequences are GTSNPN and SVGIG (reference sequence). Trimming cost V 2 bases and J 0 bases; bases outside gene matches: 7. CDR3 length: 16 residues. CDR3 nucleotides: TGTGCCTGGAGTTCTGCAGGGGGGTTTAGCAATCAGCCCCAGCATTTT. Its protein product is CAWSSAGGFSNQPQHF.

This clone was detected a few times. The chain carries TRBV29-1 and TRBJ1-1; 7 nucleotides align to TRBD1. This CDR3 spans 14 amino acids. J lost 4 bases, V lost 4 bases, and 9 bases had no gene match. Looked up from germline, CDR1 is SQVTM and CDR2 is ANQGSEA. The CDR3, as DNA: TGCAGCGTTGGCCACAGGGGAGTGGGCACTGAAGCTTTCTTT. Translated, it gives CSVGHRGVGTEAFF.

This clone was counted only a few times. The chain combines TRBV4-2 with TRBJ2-2; 7 bases map to TRBD2. The CDR3 is made up of 18 amino acids. Unmatched junction bases numbered 12, after V lost 3 bases and J lost 2 bases. Germline V gene lookup returns CDR1 LGHNA and CDR2 YNFKEQ. CDR3 sequence (DNA): TGTGCCAGCAGCCAGACCATGGGGAGGGGATACAACACCGGGGAGCTGTTTTTT. Amino acid sequence: CASSQTMGRGYNTGELFF.

This chain connects TRBV27 to TRBJ2-7, with D tentatively TRBD2 (6 bases). Trimming pared 3 bases from V and 6 bases from J, leaving 12 bases between. From germline, CDR1 is MNHEY and CDR2 SMNVEV (reference sequence). This CDR3 region has 13 residues. As DNA, the CDR3 is TGTGCCAGCAGTTTGGATTGGGGAGGCGAGCAGTACTTC. Protein product: CASSLDWGGEQYF.

The rearrangement links TRBV5-1 to TRBJ1-6; TRBD1 might be the D (5 bases). This CDR3 spans 15 amino acids. The V end was cut by 0 bases, the J end by 10 bases, with 14 bases between. Germline values: CDR1 SGHRS, CDR2 YFSETQ. The CDR3: CASSLAGQGYSPLHF. The CDR3 nucleotides are TGCGCCAGCAGCTTGGCCGGGCAGGGCTACTCACCCCTCCACTTT.

This clone was recorded a few times. The chain carries TRBV14 and TRBJ2-1; 12 positions agree with TRBD2. In germline, CDR1 is SGHDN, CDR2 FVKESK. The CDR3 length is 17 residues. After removal of 4 bases from V and 7 bases from J, the junction contained 11 bases not matched to a gene. CDR3 nucleotide sequence: TGTGCCAGCAGCCCCCGACTAGCGGGAGCCTCAGGGAATGAGCAGTTCTTC. This encodes CASSPRLAGASGNEQFF. Based on the CDR3 plus reference TRBV14 and TRBJ2-1, the full variable domain is EAGVTQFPSHSVIEKGQTVTLRCDPISGHDNLYWYRRVMGKEIKFLLHFVKESKQDESGMPNNRFLAERTGGTYSTLKVQPAELEDSGVYFCASSPRLAGASGNEQFFGPGTRLTVL.

The chain recombines TRBV4-3 with TRBJ2-5; maybe TRBD1 (6 bases). Germline values: CDR1 LGHNA, CDR2 YSLEER. The CDR3 is 15 residues long. The germline V and J ends were trimmed by 4 bases and 3 bases, with 15 bases remaining between them. The CDR3 DNA is TGCGCCAGCAGCCCCTCCCCGGCAGGGGAAGAGACCCAGTACTTC. Its translation: CASSPSPAGEETQYF.

The chain recombines TRBV30 with TRBJ1-2; possible D gene TRBD1, 5 bases. This CDR3 comprises 12 residues. The V end lost 0 bases, the J end lost 7 bases, and 9 bases lay between the germline ends. CDR1 and CDR2 (germline): GTSNPN, SVGIG (reference sequence). CDR3: CAWSVWRGGYTF. CDR3 in DNA: TGTGCCTGGAGTGTATGGAGGGGTGGCTACACCTTC. Full variable domain (missing parts from reference TRBV30 and TRBJ1-2): SQTIHQWPATLVQPVGSPLSLECTVEGTSNPNLYWYRQAAGRGLQLLFYSVGIGQISSEVPQNLSASRPQDRQFILSSKKLLLSDSGFYLCAWSVWRGGYTFGSGTRLTVV.

The chain recombines TRBV6-5 with TRBJ1-2; 10 bases are shared with TRBD1. The CDR3 runs 15 residues. Unmatched junction bases numbered 8, after V lost 8 bases and J lost 2 bases. Germline V gene lookup returns CDR1 MNHEY and CDR2 SVGAGI. For the CDR3, the DNA is TGTGCCAGCCTACGGGCGGGACAGGGGAACTATGGCTACACCTTC. Translation gives CASLRAGQGNYGYTF.

The chain employs TRBV28 and TRBJ2-2, with TRBD1 identical over 8 bases. The CDR3 length is 15 residues. Trimming removed 5 bases from V and 3 bases from J; junction bases left unmatched: 5. Looked up from germline, CDR1 is MDHEN and CDR2 is SYDVKM. In nucleotides, the CDR3 is TGTGCCAGCAGTGGACAGGGTGGCGACACCGGGGAGCTGTTTTTT. Its protein is CASSGQGGDTGELFF.

CDR3: CASSPSRDRGGTEAFF. CDR3 coding DNA: TGTGCCAGCAGTCCGTCCCGGGACAGGGGGGGAACTGAAGCTTTCTTT. This chain uses TRBV27 with TRBJ1-1; 11 bases fit TRBD1. Germline V lookup: CDR1 MNHEY, CDR2 SMNVEV (reference sequence). The CDR3 spans 16 residues. The trim removed 5 bases at V and 5 bases at J, leaving 10 bases unmatched.

The gene calls are TRBV19 and TRBJ1-2; D is perhaps TRBD1 (5 bases). This CDR3 region has 15 residues. Looked up from germline, CDR1 is LNHDA and CDR2 is SQIVND (reference sequence). The V end was cut by 3 bases, the J end by 0 bases, with 11 bases between. The CDR3 DNA sequence: TGTGCCAGTAGTATGGGAGGGGTAGCTAACTATGGCTACACCTTC. The encoded protein is CASSMGGVANYGYTF.

J is TRBJ1-4 and V is TRBV7-2; D uncertain. Trimming left V 5 bases short and J 7 bases short, with 11 bases between. This CDR3 region has 13 residues. Germline V gene lookup returns CDR1 SGHTA and CDR2 FQGNSA. The DNA for the CDR3 is TGTGCCAGCAGCCCGGTGGGGAGTGAAAAACTGTTTTTT. This codes for CASSPVGSEKLFF.

The J gene is TRBJ2-1, the V gene TRBV4-1; 11 bases map to TRBD1. The CDR3 extends over 15 amino acids. The germline V gene has CDR1 MGHRA and CDR2 YSYEKL. V dropped 3 bases and J dropped 8; count of bases not matched to a gene: 6. The CDR3 sequence: CASSQGPGQGDEQFF. In nucleotides, the CDR3 is TGCGCCAGCAGCCAGGGCCCGGGACAGGGGGATGAGCAGTTCTTC.

This clone was counted only a few times. The chain uses TRBV7-2 and TRBJ2-7; D may be TRBD2 (6 bases). The V gene lost 2 bases and the J gene lost 5 bases, with 25 bases spanning the gap. CDR1 is SGHTA and CDR2 is FQGNSA in the germline V gene. The CDR3 extends over 18 amino acids. CDR3 sequence (DNA): TGTGCCAGCAGCTTATCAGGTGCGGGAATAGGAGGGGAAAACGAGCAGTACTTC. Residues: CASSLSGAGIGGENEQYF.

The chain carries TRBV30 and TRBJ1-3; 10 bases match TRBD1. Germline CDR1 GTSNPN, CDR2 SVGIG (reference sequence). CDR3 length: 13 amino acids. Trimming took 8 bases from V and 6 from J; bases not matched to a gene: 7. The CDR3, as DNA: TGTGCCCGGGGACAGGGGATGAAAAACACCATATATTTT. Its translation is CARGQGMKNTIYF.

This chain connects TRBV3-1 (or the pseudogene TRBV3-2) to TRBJ2-1; 8 bases map to TRBD2. Germline V gene sequence: CDR1 LGHDT, CDR2 YNNKEL (reference sequence). Trimming took 3 bases from V and 0 from J; bases not matched to a gene: 7. The CDR3 runs 17 residues. As DNA, the CDR3 is TGTGCCAGCAGCCAGTCAGTACGGGGGGGCTCCTACAATGAGCAGTTCTTC. This translates into CASSQSVRGGSYNEQFF.

In DNA, the CDR3 is TGTGCCAGCAGTTTAAATCGCCTCAGAGAGACCCAGTACTTC. Translated, it gives CASSLNRLRETQYF. The V gene is TRBV27, the J gene TRBJ2-5; D is unclear. CDR3 length: 14 amino acids. V was shortened by 2 bases and J by 4 bases, with 11 bases between the two germline ends. Germline CDR1 reads MNHEY; CDR2 reads SMNVEV (reference sequence).

This rearrangement joins TRBV29-1 to TRBJ1-1, with 7 bases identical to TRBD1. V shed 4 bases, J shed 10 bases, and the junction held 12 bases outside the gene matches. The CDR3 has 13 amino acids. Germline V gene sequence: CDR1 SQVTM, CDR2 ANQGSEA. CDR3 coding DNA: TGCAGCGTTGGAGGGGGCAGGGGTCGTGGAGCTTTCTTT. Amino acids: CSVGGGRGRGAFF.

The chain carries TRBV10-3 and TRBJ2-5, with 7 bases identical to TRBD1. Per germline, CDR1 ENHRY and CDR2 SYGVKD. V lost 10 bases and J lost 2; bases outside the gene matches: 4. The CDR3 consists of 12 residues. The CDR3 reads CASQGQQETQYF. The CDR3 DNA follows: TGTGCCAGCCAGGGACAGCAAGAGACCCAGTACTTC.

The CDR3 bases are TGCAGCGTTGGGTCCGGGACATCCTACGAGCAGTACTTC. Protein: CSVGSGTSYEQYF. V and J are TRBV29-1 and TRBJ2-7; D may be TRBD1 (6 bases). The V end was cut by 4 bases, the J end by 1 base, with 11 bases between. The CDR3 runs to 13 residues. In germline, CDR1 is SQVTM, CDR2 ANQGSEA.

This clone occurred once. V and J are TRBV15 and TRBJ1-3; D uncertain. The CDR3 is 14 amino acids. CDR1 is LNHNV and CDR2 is YYDKDF in the germline V gene (reference sequence). The V and J ends lost 5 bases and 4 bases respectively, with 12 bases between them. The DNA for the CDR3 is TGTGCCACCAGCTCCCCTGGGCTGGGAAACACCATATATTTT. Amino acid sequence: CATSSPGLGNTIYF.

This chain uses TRBV29-1 with TRBJ2-1; 10 bases line up with TRBD2. Germline CDR1 reads SQVTM; CDR2 reads ANQGSEA. The CDR3 contains 14 residues. Trimming at V came to 1 base and at J to 3 bases, leaving 0 bases not matched to a gene. CDR3 protein: CSVEVAGGYNEQFF. As DNA, the CDR3 is TGCAGCGTTGAAGTAGCGGGAGGCTACAATGAGCAGTTCTTC.

The rearrangement joins TRBV11-2 to TRBJ1-1; D perhaps matches TRBD1 (6 bases). The CDR3 length is 18 residues. CDR1 and CDR2 (germline): SGHAT, FQNNGV. Trimming left V 3 bases short and J 1 base short, with 21 bases between. The chain's CDR3 is CASSFSLGRQVGNTEAFF. DNA for the CDR3: TGTGCCAGCAGCTTTAGTCTCGGCAGACAGGTCGGGAACACTGAAGCTTTCTTT.

The V call is TRBV9, the J call TRBJ2-3; 15 bases agree with TRBD2. Germline assignment: CDR1 SGDLS and CDR2 YYNGEE. V lost 0 bases, J lost 3 bases, and 5 bases stayed unmatched. The CDR3 is 18 residues long. The CDR3 region is CASSVGTSGGAGTDTQYF. CDR3 bases: TGTGCCAGCAGCGTAGGGACTAGCGGGGGGGCCGGGACAGATACGCAGTATTTT.

This clone occurred once. J is TRBJ2-3 and V is TRBV7-8; 9 positions match TRBD2. There are 15 residues in the CDR3. V lost 3 bases to trimming and J lost 2 bases; unmatched junction nucleotides: 3. Germline V lookup: CDR1 SGHVS, CDR2 FQNEAQ. The CDR3 is CASSLTSGNTDTQYF. CDR3 bases: TGTGCCAGCAGCTTGACTAGCGGAAACACAGATACGCAGTATTTT.

This sequence joins TRBV30 and TRBJ1-3; D is possibly TRBD1 (6 bases). The germline CDR1 and CDR2 sequences are GTSNPN and SVGIG (reference sequence). This CDR3 region has 14 residues. Trimming cost V 5 bases and J 10 bases, with 21 bases left between them. The CDR3 region is CAWSEGTRASTIYF. DNA of the CDR3: TGTGCCTGGTCTGAAGGGACAAGGGCTTCAACCATATATTTT.

The chain uses TRBV29-1 and TRBJ1-2, with D possibly being TRBD1 (5 bases). Germline assignment: CDR1 SQVTM and CDR2 ANQGSEA. Trimming cost V 6 bases and J 0 bases, with 14 bases left between them. CDR3 length: 14 residues. The CDR3 bases are TGCAGCGTCGATGAAGGGGCTACTAACTATGGCTACACCTTC. Its translation: CSVDEGATNYGYTF.